This is a list of T cell receptor beta chains from one sample in a study of T cells in Graves' hyperthyroidism and ophthalmopathy. TCRdb called the multiplex PCR reads again in MiXCR, with one record for every CDR3 protein. The data hold fewer than 450,000 distinct CDR3 sequences, with about a sixth observed a single time. The sample taken for sequencing was blood. Receptor source: a woman aged 25 to 39 with Graves' hyperthyroidism that later progressed to Graves' ophthalmopathy. The CDR3 runs from the conserved cysteine through the conserved F or W. The order of the fields is J gene, clone size, V gene, D gene, CDR3 protein, CDR3 DNA. D genes are given only for firm matches. The listing skips clone size in some rows; elsewhere it reads once, few, many or a size class.

j_gene: TRBJ2-1; abundance: few; v_gene: TRBV15; d_gene: TRBD1; CDR3aa: CATSRPRRVGTGNEQFF; CDR3nt: TGTGCCACCAGCAGGCCGCGTCGAGTAGGGACAGGGAATGAGCAGTTCTTC
j_gene: TRBJ2-1; abundance: -; v_gene: TRBV5-1; d_gene: -; CDR3aa: CASSPDSGSYNEQFF; CDR3nt: TGCGCCAGCAGCCCCGATAGCGGCTCCTACAATGAGCAGTTCTTC
j_gene: TRBJ1-3; abundance: -; v_gene: TRBV9; d_gene: TRBD1; CDR3aa: CASSGWTGEGNTIYF; CDR3nt: TGTGCCAGCAGCGGTTGGACAGGGGAAGGAAACACCATATATTTT
j_gene: TRBJ1-3; abundance: -; v_gene: TRBV25-1; d_gene: -; CDR3aa: CASSLPGGAGNTIYF; CDR3nt: TGTGCCAGCAGCCTTCCCGGTGGGGCTGGAAACACCATATATTTT
j_gene: TRBJ2-7; abundance: -; v_gene: TRBV28; d_gene: TRBD1; CDR3aa: CASTPGRGLEQYF; CDR3nt: TGTGCCAGCACACCTGGCAGGGGGCTCGAGCAGTACTTC
j_gene: TRBJ2-5; abundance: many; v_gene: TRBV6-1; d_gene: TRBD1; CDR3aa: CASRATGQGWETQYF; CDR3nt: TGTGCCAGCAGGGCCACGGGACAGGGGTGGGAGACCCAGTACTTC
j_gene: TRBJ1-5; abundance: few; v_gene: TRBV18; d_gene: -; CDR3aa: CASTRAGGNQPQHF; CDR3nt: TGTGCCAGCACGCGGGCGGGAGGCAATCAGCCCCAGCATTTT
j_gene: TRBJ2-7; abundance: many; v_gene: TRBV10-3; d_gene: TRBD2; CDR3aa: CAISDFLAGDAYEQYF; CDR3nt: TGTGCCATCAGCGATTTTCTAGCGGGAGATGCCTACGAGCAGTACTTC
j_gene: TRBJ1-1; abundance: many; v_gene: TRBV18; d_gene: -; CDR3aa: CASSPRRMNTEAFF; CDR3nt: TGTGCCAGCTCACCCCGACGTATGAACACTGAAGCTTTCTTT
j_gene: TRBJ2-7; abundance: many; v_gene: TRBV20-1; d_gene: TRBD2; CDR3aa: CSAIIGTSGSDEQYF; CDR3nt: TGCAGTGCCATTATCGGGACTAGCGGGAGTGACGAGCAGTACTTC
j_gene: TRBJ2-3; abundance: -; v_gene: TRBV27; d_gene: -; CDR3aa: CASSLSWRDTQYF; CDR3nt: TGTGCCAGCAGTTTATCGTGGAGGGATACGCAGTATTTT
j_gene: TRBJ2-7; abundance: -; v_gene: TRBV28; d_gene: -; CDR3aa: CASNYRAGRSSYEQYF; CDR3nt: TGTGCCAGCAACTATCGAGCCGGGCGAAGCTCCTACGAGCAGTACTTC
j_gene: TRBJ2-5; abundance: many; v_gene: TRBV29-1; d_gene: TRBD2; CDR3aa: CSVERLAGGETQYF; CDR3nt: TGCAGCGTTGAAAGGCTAGCGGGAGGAGAGACCCAGTACTTC
j_gene: TRBJ2-1; abundance: once; v_gene: TRBV28; d_gene: -; CDR3aa: CASSYFRTVRSSYNEQFF; CDR3nt: TGTGCCAGCAGTTACTTCCGAACGGTACGGAGCTCCTACAATGAGCAGTTCTTC
j_gene: TRBJ2-7; abundance: many; v_gene: TRBV7-9; d_gene: TRBD1; CDR3aa: CASSSFKDRERYEQYF; CDR3nt: TGTGCCAGCAGCTCCTTCAAGGACAGGGAAAGGTACGAGCAGTACTTC
j_gene: TRBJ2-3; abundance: -; v_gene: TRBV5-8; d_gene: -; CDR3aa: CASSLAAAPTDTQYF; CDR3nt: TGTGCCAGCAGCTTGGCAGCGGCTCCCACAGATACGCAGTATTTT
j_gene: TRBJ1-2; abundance: many; v_gene: TRBV7-2; d_gene: -; CDR3aa: CASSLEAKPMGGYTF; CDR3nt: TGTGCCAGCAGCTTAGAGGCCAAACCTATGGGTGGCTACACCTTC
j_gene: TRBJ2-2; abundance: few; v_gene: TRBV11-2; d_gene: -; CDR3aa: CASSLSTTGELFF; CDR3nt: TGTGCCAGCAGCTTAAGCACCACCGGGGAGCTGTTTTTT
j_gene: TRBJ2-3; abundance: many; v_gene: TRBV3-1; d_gene: -; CDR3aa: CASSGDILSTDTQYF; CDR3nt: TGTGCCAGCAGCGGAGACATCCTCAGCACAGATACGCAGTATTTT
j_gene: TRBJ2-1; abundance: many; v_gene: TRBV18; d_gene: -; CDR3aa: CASSPSGFPGNEQFF; CDR3nt: TGTGCCAGCTCACCATCAGGGTTTCCGGGCAATGAGCAGTTCTTC
j_gene: TRBJ1-1; abundance: few; v_gene: TRBV5-1; d_gene: TRBD1; CDR3aa: CAIRSRGPGLRPERKAFF; CDR3nt: TGCGCCATTCGAAGCAGGGGGCCGGGTCTCCGGCCAGAACGAAAAGCTTTCTTT
j_gene: TRBJ1-5; abundance: -; v_gene: TRBV20-1; d_gene: -; CDR3aa: CSARPFGPNQPQHF; CDR3nt: TGCAGTGCTAGACCATTCGGGCCGAATCAGCCCCAGCATTTT
j_gene: TRBJ1-1; abundance: many; v_gene: TRBV11-2; d_gene: TRBD1; CDR3aa: CASSLDGDRGWKYTEAFF; CDR3nt: TGTGCCAGCAGCTTAGATGGGGACAGGGGTTGGAAGTACACTGAAGCTTTCTTT
j_gene: TRBJ2-5; abundance: many; v_gene: TRBV3-1; d_gene: TRBD1; CDR3aa: CASSQGQGYQETQYF; CDR3nt: TGTGCCAGCAGCCAAGGACAGGGCTATCAAGAGACCCAGTACTTC
j_gene: TRBJ2-1; abundance: many; v_gene: TRBV6-1; d_gene: -; CDR3aa: CASRRDLLKYNEQFF; CDR3nt: TGTGCCAGCAGGAGGGACCTTCTGAAGTACAATGAGCAGTTCTTC
j_gene: TRBJ2-7; abundance: many; v_gene: TRBV5-1; d_gene: TRBD1; CDR3aa: CASSPGQNSYEQYF; CDR3nt: TGCGCCAGCAGCCCGGGACAGAATTCCTACGAGCAGTACTTC
j_gene: TRBJ2-1; abundance: few; v_gene: TRBV18; d_gene: TRBD2; CDR3aa: CASSPPFGLAGGSYEQFF; CDR3nt: TGTGCCAGCTCACCACCTTTTGGACTAGCGGGGGGGAGCTATGAGCAGTTCTTC
j_gene: TRBJ1-2; abundance: many; v_gene: TRBV6-1; d_gene: TRBD1; CDR3aa: CASRREGALNYGYTF; CDR3nt: TGTGCCAGCAGGAGGGAGGGGGCCCTCAACTATGGCTACACCTTC
j_gene: TRBJ2-7; abundance: few; v_gene: TRBV7-7; d_gene: TRBD1; CDR3aa: CASSKGQGGEQYF; CDR3nt: TGTGCCAGCAGCAAGGGACAGGGGGGCGAGCAGTACTTC
j_gene: TRBJ1-1; abundance: many; v_gene: TRBV12-3/TRBV12-4; d_gene: -; CDR3aa: CASSFSGALAFF; CDR3nt: TGTGCCAGCAGTTTTAGTGGGGCTTTGGCTTTCTTT
j_gene: TRBJ2-7; abundance: few; v_gene: TRBV5-1; d_gene: TRBD2; CDR3aa: CASSSTRTSGRGDEQYF; CDR3nt: TGCGCCAGCAGCTCCACCCGTACTAGCGGGAGGGGCGACGAGCAGTACTTC
j_gene: TRBJ2-7; abundance: many; v_gene: TRBV3-1; d_gene: TRBD2; CDR3aa: CASTSRPGGNEQYF; CDR3nt: TGTGCCAGCACCTCTAGACCGGGGGGGAACGAGCAGTACTTC
j_gene: TRBJ1-2; abundance: -; v_gene: TRBV10-3; d_gene: -; CDR3aa: CACQPGGVSYGYTF; CDR3nt: TGTGCCTGTCAGCCTGGGGGAGTCAGCTATGGCTACACCTTC
j_gene: TRBJ2-6; abundance: many; v_gene: TRBV15; d_gene: -; CDR3aa: CATSESRGSGANVLTF; CDR3nt: TGTGCCACCAGCGAGAGCAGGGGCTCTGGGGCCAACGTCCTGACTTTC
j_gene: TRBJ2-7; abundance: many; v_gene: TRBV2; d_gene: TRBD1; CDR3aa: CASSAPRTGYESEQYF; CDR3nt: TGTGCCAGCAGTGCGCCGAGGACAGGGTATGAGTCCGAGCAGTACTTC
j_gene: TRBJ2-5; abundance: many; v_gene: TRBV28; d_gene: TRBD2; CDR3aa: CASRVGTSLEETQYF; CDR3nt: TGTGCCAGCAGAGTCGGGACTAGTCTCGAAGAGACCCAGTACTTC
j_gene: TRBJ2-1; abundance: -; v_gene: TRBV7-9; d_gene: -; CDR3aa: CASSLFGLDSINEQFF; CDR3nt: TGTGCCAGCAGCTTATTCGGGCTAGACTCCATAAATGAGCAGTTCTTC
j_gene: TRBJ2-1; abundance: many; v_gene: TRBV7-9; d_gene: TRBD1; CDR3aa: CASSLAGQGTYEQFF; CDR3nt: TGTGCCAGCAGCTTAGCGGGACAGGGGACTTATGAGCAGTTCTTC
j_gene: TRBJ1-1; abundance: many; v_gene: TRBV7-9; d_gene: -; CDR3aa: CASSLDADGTEAFF; CDR3nt: TGTGCCAGCAGCTTAGACGCAGACGGTACTGAAGCTTTCTTT
j_gene: TRBJ1-5; abundance: many; v_gene: TRBV2; d_gene: -; CDR3aa: CASSEFRGHSNQPQHF; CDR3nt: TGTGCCAGCAGTGAATTCAGGGGCCATAGCAATCAGCCCCAGCATTTT
j_gene: TRBJ2-5; abundance: -; v_gene: TRBV20-1; d_gene: -; CDR3aa: CSARVIGEETQYF; CDR3nt: TGCAGTGCTAGAGTCATTGGGGAAGAGACCCAGTACTTC
j_gene: TRBJ2-7; abundance: many; v_gene: TRBV6-1; d_gene: -; CDR3aa: CASMPGLSYEQYF; CDR3nt: TGTGCCAGCATGCCAGGACTCTCCTACGAGCAGTACTTC
j_gene: TRBJ2-5; abundance: many; v_gene: TRBV2; d_gene: -; CDR3aa: CASTRDLLKETQYF; CDR3nt: TGTGCCAGCACACGAGACCTCCTTAAAGAGACCCAGTACTTC
j_gene: TRBJ2-7; abundance: few; v_gene: TRBV2; d_gene: -; CDR3aa: CASSEIRWTDSYEQYF; CDR3nt: TGTGCCAGCAGTGAAATCCGGTGGACGGACTCCTACGAGCAGTACTTC
j_gene: TRBJ1-5; abundance: many; v_gene: TRBV2; d_gene: -; CDR3aa: CASRSTEYQPQHF; CDR3nt: TGTGCCAGCAGGAGTACAGAATATCAGCCCCAGCATTTT
j_gene: TRBJ2-5; abundance: many; v_gene: TRBV7-2; d_gene: -; CDR3aa: CASSLRGHHQETQYF; CDR3nt: TGTGCCAGCAGCTTGCGGGGGCATCACCAAGAGACCCAGTACTTC
j_gene: TRBJ2-3; abundance: few; v_gene: TRBV7-9; d_gene: -; CDR3aa: CASSVRGSTSTDTQYF; CDR3nt: TGTGCCAGCAGCGTTAGAGGTTCTACTAGCACAGATACGCAGTATTTT
j_gene: TRBJ1-4; abundance: -; v_gene: TRBV11-2; d_gene: TRBD1; CDR3aa: CASSRGQGVFEKLFF; CDR3nt: TGTGCCAGCAGCCGGGGACAGGGAGTGTTTGAAAAACTGTTTTTT
j_gene: TRBJ2-7; abundance: many; v_gene: TRBV2; d_gene: TRBD2; CDR3aa: CASRPLAGGVYEQYF; CDR3nt: TGTGCCAGCAGACCCCTAGCGGGGGGGGTTTACGAGCAGTACTTC
j_gene: TRBJ2-1; abundance: few; v_gene: TRBV27; d_gene: -; CDR3aa: CASSFFGSRSEQFF; CDR3nt: TGTGCCAGCAGTTTTTTCGGGAGCAGGAGTGAGCAGTTCTTC
j_gene: TRBJ2-7; abundance: many; v_gene: TRBV2; d_gene: -; CDR3aa: CASSGANEQYF; CDR3nt: TGTGCCAGCAGTGGTGCCAACGAGCAGTACTTC
j_gene: TRBJ2-2; abundance: -; v_gene: TRBV5-1; d_gene: -; CDR3aa: CASSEDAAGELFF; CDR3nt: TGCGCCAGCAGCGAGGACGCGGCCGGGGAGCTGTTTTTT
j_gene: TRBJ2-6; abundance: many; v_gene: TRBV7-9; d_gene: -; CDR3aa: CASITWGGPSGANVLTF; CDR3nt: TGTGCCAGCATCACGTGGGGCGGTCCCTCTGGGGCCAACGTCCTGACTTTC
j_gene: TRBJ2-3; abundance: many; v_gene: TRBV30; d_gene: TRBD1; CDR3aa: CAWREIDRAGTDTQYF; CDR3nt: TGTGCCTGGAGGGAGATTGACAGGGCCGGCACAGATACGCAGTATTTT
j_gene: TRBJ2-3; abundance: few; v_gene: TRBV7-9; d_gene: TRBD1; CDR3aa: CASSLAYRLGQGAADTQYF; CDR3nt: TGTGCCAGCAGCTTAGCGTACCGATTGGGACAGGGGGCGGCAGATACGCAGTATTTT
j_gene: TRBJ2-4; abundance: few; v_gene: TRBV7-9; d_gene: TRBD2; CDR3aa: CASSLALGTSGRGAKNIQYF; CDR3nt: TGTGCCAGCAGCTTAGCGCTCGGGACTAGCGGGAGAGGGGCCAAAAACATTCAGTACTTC
j_gene: TRBJ1-6; abundance: many; v_gene: TRBV19; d_gene: -; CDR3aa: CASTPEGRVNSPLHF; CDR3nt: TGTGCCAGTACCCCGGAGGGTAGGGTTAATTCACCCCTCCACTTT